This T cell receptor beta chain came from a study of Ad26.COV2.S vaccination and SARS-CoV-2 variants. Turning to the study itself: Donor was one of the participants in the Ad26.COV2.S arm of the COV1001 trial.

Sample treatment: over 15 received Ad26.COV2.S at low or high dose, single or two shots; roughly five received placebo; per-sample allocation not given. The samples were gathered on day 63 after the first injection of vaccine or placebo. Assay: immunoSEQ multiplex PCR; the TCRdb copy retains only in-frame clones and omits some. This sample has 300,000 to 350,000 clones; approximately 86% occur once, and the top ten carry approximately 1.9%. The clonotype was recovered from a person aged 18-60 years who received the Ad26.COV2.S COVID-19 vaccine or a placebo. Sequencing was performed on peripheral blood, taken in a trial of Ad26.COV2.S vaccine versus placebo.

CDR3 region: CASSVEGAGGPQNTDTQYF. As DNA, the CDR3 is TGTGCCAGCAGCGTAGAGGGAGCGGGGGGGCCCCAAAACACAGATACGCAGTATTTT. The chain recombines TRBV9 with TRBJ2-3, with 10 bases fitting TRBD2. CDR1 is SGDLS and CDR2 is YYNGEE in the germline V gene. CDR3 length: 19 residues. V trimming: 0 bases; J trimming: 2 bases; junction bases outside the gene matches: 12.